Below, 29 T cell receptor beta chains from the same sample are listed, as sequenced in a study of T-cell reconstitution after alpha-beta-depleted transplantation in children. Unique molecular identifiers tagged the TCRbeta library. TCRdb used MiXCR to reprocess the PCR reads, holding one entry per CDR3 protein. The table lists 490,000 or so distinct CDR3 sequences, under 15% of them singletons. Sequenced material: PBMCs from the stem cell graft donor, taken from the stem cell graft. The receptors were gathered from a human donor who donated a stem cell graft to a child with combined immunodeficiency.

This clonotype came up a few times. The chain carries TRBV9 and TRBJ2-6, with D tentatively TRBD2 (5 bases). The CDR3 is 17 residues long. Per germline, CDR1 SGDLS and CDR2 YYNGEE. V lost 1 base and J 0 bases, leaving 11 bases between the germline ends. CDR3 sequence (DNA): TGTGCCAGCAGCGTAACGGGAACCGTCTCTGGGGCCAACGTCCTGACTTTC. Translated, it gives CASSVTGTVSGANVLTF.

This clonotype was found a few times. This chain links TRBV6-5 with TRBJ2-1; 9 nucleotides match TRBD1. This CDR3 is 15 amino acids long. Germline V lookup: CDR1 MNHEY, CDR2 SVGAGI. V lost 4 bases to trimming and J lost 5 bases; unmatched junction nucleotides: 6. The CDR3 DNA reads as TGTGCCAGCAGTTGGCAACAGGGGGCCAACAATGAGCAGTTCTTC. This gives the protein CASSWQQGANNEQFF.

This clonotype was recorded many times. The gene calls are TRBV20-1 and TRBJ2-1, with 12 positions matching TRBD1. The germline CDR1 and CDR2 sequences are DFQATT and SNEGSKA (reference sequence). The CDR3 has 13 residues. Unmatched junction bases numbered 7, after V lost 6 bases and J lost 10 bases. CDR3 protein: CSAWDRGLGEQFF. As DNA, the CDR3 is TGCAGTGCCTGGGACAGGGGGCTGGGGGAGCAGTTCTTC.

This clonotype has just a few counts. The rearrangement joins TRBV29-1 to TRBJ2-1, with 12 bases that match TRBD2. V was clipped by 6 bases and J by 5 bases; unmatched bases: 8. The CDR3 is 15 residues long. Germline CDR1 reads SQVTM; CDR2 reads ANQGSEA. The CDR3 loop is CSVRLAGVVNNEQFF. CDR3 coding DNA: TGCAGCGTCAGACTAGCGGGAGTGGTTAACAATGAGCAGTTCTTC.

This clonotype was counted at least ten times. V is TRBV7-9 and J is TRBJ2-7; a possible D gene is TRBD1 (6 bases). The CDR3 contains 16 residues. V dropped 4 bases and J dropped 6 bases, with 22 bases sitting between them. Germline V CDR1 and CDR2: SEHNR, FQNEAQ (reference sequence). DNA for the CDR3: TGTGCCAGCAGCTCAATAATAGCCACAGGGTTGGGCGAGCAGTACTTC. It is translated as CASSSIIATGLGEQYF.

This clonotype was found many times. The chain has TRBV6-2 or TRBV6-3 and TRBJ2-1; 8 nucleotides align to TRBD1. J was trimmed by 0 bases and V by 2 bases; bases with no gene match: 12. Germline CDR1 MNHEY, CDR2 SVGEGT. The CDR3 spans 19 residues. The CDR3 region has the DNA TGTGCCAGCAGTTACGATGCCAGACTACAGGGGGACTCCTACAATGAGCAGTTCTTC. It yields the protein CASSYDARLQGDSYNEQFF.

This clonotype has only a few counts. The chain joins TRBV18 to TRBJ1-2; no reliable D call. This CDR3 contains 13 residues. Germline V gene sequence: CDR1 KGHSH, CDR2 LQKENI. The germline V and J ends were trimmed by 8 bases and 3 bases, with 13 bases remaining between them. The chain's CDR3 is CASLRGDDYGYTF. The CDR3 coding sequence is TGTGCCAGCCTCCGCGGGGATGACTATGGCTACACCTTC.

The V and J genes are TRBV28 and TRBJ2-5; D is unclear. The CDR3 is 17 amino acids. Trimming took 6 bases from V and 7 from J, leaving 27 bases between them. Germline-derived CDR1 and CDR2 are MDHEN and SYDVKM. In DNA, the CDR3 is TGTGCCAGCAGCTTCCCCCCGGGCCAGCGACTTTCTGGGACCCAGTACTTC. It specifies CASSFPPGQRLSGTQYF.

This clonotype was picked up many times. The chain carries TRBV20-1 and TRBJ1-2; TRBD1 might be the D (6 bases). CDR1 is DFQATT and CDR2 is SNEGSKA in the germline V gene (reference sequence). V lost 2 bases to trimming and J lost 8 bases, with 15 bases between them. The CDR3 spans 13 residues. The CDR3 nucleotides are TGCAGTGCTAGAAGGCCTACAGGGTCGGGCTACACCTTC. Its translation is CSARRPTGSGYTF.

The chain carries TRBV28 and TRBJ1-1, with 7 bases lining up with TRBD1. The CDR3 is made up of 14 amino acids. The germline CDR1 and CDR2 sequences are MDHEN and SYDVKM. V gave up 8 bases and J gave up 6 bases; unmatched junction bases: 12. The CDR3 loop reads CASLQTGPGAEAFF. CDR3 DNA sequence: TGTGCCAGCCTTCAGACAGGGCCTGGAGCTGAAGCTTTCTTT. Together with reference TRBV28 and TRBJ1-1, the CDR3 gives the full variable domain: DVKVTQSSRYLVKRTGEKVFLECVQDMDHENMFWYRQDPGLGLRLIYFSYDVKMKEKGDIPEGYSVSREKKERFSLILESASTNQTSMYLCASLQTGPGAEAFFGQGTRLTVV.

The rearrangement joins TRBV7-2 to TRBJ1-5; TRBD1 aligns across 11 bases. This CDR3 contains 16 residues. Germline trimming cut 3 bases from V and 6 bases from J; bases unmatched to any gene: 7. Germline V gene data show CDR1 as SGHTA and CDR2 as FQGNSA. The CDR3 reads CASSFGPGQGGQPQHF. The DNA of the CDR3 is TGTGCCAGCAGCTTCGGACCGGGACAGGGGGGTCAGCCCCAGCATTTT.

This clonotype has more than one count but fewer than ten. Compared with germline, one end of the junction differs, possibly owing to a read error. CDR3 in amino acids: CAQEGDTGELFF. The CDR3 DNA reads TGCGCCCAGGAGGGGGACACCGGGGAGCTGTTTTTT. The chain carries TRBV3-1 and TRBJ2-2; D may match TRBD1 or TRBD2 (6 bases each). This CDR3 has 12 residues. Germline V gene data show CDR1 as LGHDT and CDR2 as YNNKEL (reference sequence).

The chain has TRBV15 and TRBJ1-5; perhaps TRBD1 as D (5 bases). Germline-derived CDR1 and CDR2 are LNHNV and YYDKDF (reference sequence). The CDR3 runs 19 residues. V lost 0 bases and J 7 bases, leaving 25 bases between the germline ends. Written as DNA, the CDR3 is TGTGCCACCAGCAGAGAAGGGGCATTTTTTTCAGGTGGGGAGCAGCCCCAGCATTTT. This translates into CATSREGAFFSGGEQPQHF.

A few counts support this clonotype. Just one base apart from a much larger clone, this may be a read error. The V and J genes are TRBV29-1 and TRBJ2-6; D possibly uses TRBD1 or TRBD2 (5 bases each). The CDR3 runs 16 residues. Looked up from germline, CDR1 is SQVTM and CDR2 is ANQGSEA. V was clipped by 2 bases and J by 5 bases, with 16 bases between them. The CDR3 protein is CSVEKDGASRANVLTF. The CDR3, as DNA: TGCAGCGTTGAAAAGGACGGGGCTTCAAGGGCCAACGTCCTGACTTTC.

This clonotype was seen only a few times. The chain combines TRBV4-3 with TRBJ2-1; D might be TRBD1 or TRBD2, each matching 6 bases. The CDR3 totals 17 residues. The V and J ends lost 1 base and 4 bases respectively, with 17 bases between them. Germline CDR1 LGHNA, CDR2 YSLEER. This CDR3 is CASSQATGTYYYNEQFF. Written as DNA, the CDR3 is TGCGCCAGCAGCCAAGCAACAGGGACTTACTATTACAATGAGCAGTTCTTC.

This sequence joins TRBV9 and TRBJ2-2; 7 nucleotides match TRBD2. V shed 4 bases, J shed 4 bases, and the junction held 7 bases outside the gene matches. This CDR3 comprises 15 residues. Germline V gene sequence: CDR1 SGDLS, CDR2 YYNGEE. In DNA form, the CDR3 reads TGTGCCAGCAGCAAAGGACTAGTTAGCACCGGGGAGCTGTTTTTT. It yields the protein CASSKGLVSTGELFF.

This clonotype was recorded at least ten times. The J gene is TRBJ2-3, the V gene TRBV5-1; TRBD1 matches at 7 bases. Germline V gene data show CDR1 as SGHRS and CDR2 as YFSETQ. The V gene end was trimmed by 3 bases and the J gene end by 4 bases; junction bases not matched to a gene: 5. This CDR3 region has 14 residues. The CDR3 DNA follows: TGCGCCAGCAGCTACACAGGGGCCCCAGATACGCAGTATTTT. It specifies CASSYTGAPDTQYF.

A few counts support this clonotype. This CDR3 reads CASSTHRGADTQYF. The DNA of the CDR3 is TGCGCCAGCAGCACTCACAGGGGCGCAGATACGCAGTATTTT. J is TRBJ2-3 and V is TRBV4-3; 7 bases agree with TRBD1. The CDR3 totals 14 residues. Germline V lookup: CDR1 LGHNA, CDR2 YSLEER. V gave up 5 bases and J gave up 4 bases; unmatched junction bases: 6.

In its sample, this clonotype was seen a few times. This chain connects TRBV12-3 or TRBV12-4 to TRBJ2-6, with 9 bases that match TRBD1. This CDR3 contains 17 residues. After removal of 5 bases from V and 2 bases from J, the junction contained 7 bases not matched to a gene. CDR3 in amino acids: CASSPGQGRPGANVLTF. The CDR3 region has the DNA TGTGCCAGCAGTCCGGGACAGGGTCGCCCTGGGGCCAACGTCCTGACTTTC.

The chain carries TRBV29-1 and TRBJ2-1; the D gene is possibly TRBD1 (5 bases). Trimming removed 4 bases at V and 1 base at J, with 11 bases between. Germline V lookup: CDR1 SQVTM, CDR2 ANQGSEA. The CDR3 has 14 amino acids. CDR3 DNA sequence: TGCAGCGTTGTCCCCAGGGAATCCTACAATGAGCAGTTCTTC. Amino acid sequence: CSVVPRESYNEQFF.

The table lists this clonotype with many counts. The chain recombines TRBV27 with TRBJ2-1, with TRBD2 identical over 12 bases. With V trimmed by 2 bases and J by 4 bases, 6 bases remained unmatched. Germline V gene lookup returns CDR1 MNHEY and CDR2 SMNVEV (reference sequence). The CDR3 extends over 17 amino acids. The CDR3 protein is CASSLGLAGGPYNEQFF. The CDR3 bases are TGTGCCAGCAGTTTAGGGCTAGCGGGAGGGCCTTACAATGAGCAGTTCTTC.

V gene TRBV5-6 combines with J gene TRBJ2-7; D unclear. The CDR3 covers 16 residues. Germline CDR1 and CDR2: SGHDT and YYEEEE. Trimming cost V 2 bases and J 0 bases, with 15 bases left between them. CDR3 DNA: TGTGCCAGCAGCTTCCGGGCCTACCTCTCCTCCTACGAGCAGTACTTC. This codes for CASSFRAYLSSYEQYF.

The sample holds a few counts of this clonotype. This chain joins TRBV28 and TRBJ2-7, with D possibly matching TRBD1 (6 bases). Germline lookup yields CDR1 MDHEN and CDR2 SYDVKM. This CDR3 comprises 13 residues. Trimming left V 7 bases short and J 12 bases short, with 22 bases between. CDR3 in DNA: TGTGCCAGCAATTTCGGACAGAGCTCTCCCCCGTACTTC. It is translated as CASNFGQSSPPYF. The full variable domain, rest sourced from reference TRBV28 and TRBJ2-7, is DVKVTQSSRYLVKRTGEKVFLECVQDMDHENMFWYRQDPGLGLRLIYFSYDVKMKEKGDIPEGYSVSREKKERFSLILESASTNQTSMYLCASNFGQSSPPYFGPGTRLTVT.

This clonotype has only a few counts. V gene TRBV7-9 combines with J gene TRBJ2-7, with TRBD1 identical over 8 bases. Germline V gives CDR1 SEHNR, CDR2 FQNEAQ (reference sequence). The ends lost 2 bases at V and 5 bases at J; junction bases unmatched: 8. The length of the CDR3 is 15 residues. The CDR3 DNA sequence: TGTGCCAGCAGCTTAATACAGGGGGTTTTCCACGAGCAGTACTTC. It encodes CASSLIQGVFHEQYF.

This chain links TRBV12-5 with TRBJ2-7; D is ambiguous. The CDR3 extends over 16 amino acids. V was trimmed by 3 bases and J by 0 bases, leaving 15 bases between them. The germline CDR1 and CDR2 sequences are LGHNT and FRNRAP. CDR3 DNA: TGTGCTAGTGGTTTTGTGGGTCAGCCTTCCTCCTACGAGCAGTACTTC. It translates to CASGFVGQPSSYEQYF.

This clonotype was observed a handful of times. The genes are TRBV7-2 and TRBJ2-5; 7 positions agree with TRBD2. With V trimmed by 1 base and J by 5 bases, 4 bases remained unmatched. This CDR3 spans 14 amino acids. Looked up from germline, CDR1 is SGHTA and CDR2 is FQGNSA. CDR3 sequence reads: CASSLGTSRETQYF. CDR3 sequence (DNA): TGTGCCAGCAGCTTAGGGACTAGTCGGGAGACCCAGTACTTC.

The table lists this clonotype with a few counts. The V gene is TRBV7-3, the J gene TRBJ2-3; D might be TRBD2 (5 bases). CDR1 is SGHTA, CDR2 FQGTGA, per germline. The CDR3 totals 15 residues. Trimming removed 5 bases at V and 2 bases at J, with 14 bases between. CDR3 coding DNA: TGTGCCAGCAGCCCTCTCTCGGGGTTCACAGATACGCAGTATTTT. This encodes CASSPLSGFTDTQYF.

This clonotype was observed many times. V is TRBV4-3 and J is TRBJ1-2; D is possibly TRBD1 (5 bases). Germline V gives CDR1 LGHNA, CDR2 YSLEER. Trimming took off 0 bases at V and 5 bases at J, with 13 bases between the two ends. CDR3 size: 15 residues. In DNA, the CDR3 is TGCGCCAGCAGCCAAGATCAGGGCAGAGGGTATGGCTACACCTTC. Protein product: CASSQDQGRGYGYTF.

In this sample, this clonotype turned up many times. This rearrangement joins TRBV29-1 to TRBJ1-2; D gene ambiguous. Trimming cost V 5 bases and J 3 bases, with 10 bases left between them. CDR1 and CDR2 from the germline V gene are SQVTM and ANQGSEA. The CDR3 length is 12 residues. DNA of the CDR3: TGCAGCGTTCGGCAGACCCACTATGGCTACACCTTC. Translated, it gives CSVRQTHYGYTF.